This is a list of T cell receptor beta chains from one sample in a study of cytomegalovirus exposure and HLA in healthy donors. Data came from immunoSEQ multiplex PCR; TCRdb stores just in-frame clones and leaves some out. This sample yields some 200,000 clones, of which just over 75% are seen a single time; 0.63% belongs to the top ten. The source material was PBMCs. The receptors derive from a young man in good health and CMV-seronegative. The CDR3 runs from the conserved cysteine through the conserved F or W. The D gene is left open where the match is weak. Some rows mark clone size as missing; the rest say once, few, many or name a class of expanded clone.

D gene,J gene,V gene,clone size,CDR3 DNA,CDR3 protein
-,TRBJ1-2,TRBV5-1,few,TGCGCCAGCAGCCGGGGGGGGTCTAACTATGGCTACACCTTC,CASSRGGSNYGYTF
TRBD1,TRBJ2-7,TRBV10-3,-,TGTGCCATCGCACCCGGGACAGGGCGTTCCTACGAGCAGTACTTC,CAIAPGTGRSYEQYF
-,TRBJ1-2,TRBV6-1,-,TGTGCCAGCAGTGACCCCTCAGCGATTGACTATGGCTACACCTTC,CASSDPSAIDYGYTF
-,TRBJ1-6,TRBV7-9,-,TGTGCCAGCAGCTTAGGACAGGTGGATAATTCACCCCTCCACTTT,CASSLGQVDNSPLHF
-,TRBJ2-7,TRBV28,-,TGTGCCAGCAAACCTCCCGGACGGGGTACCTACGAGCAGTACTTC,CASKPPGRGTYEQYF
TRBD1,TRBJ1-1,TRBV7-7,few,TGTGCTAGCAGCGCCGGACAGGGTGCTGAAGCTTTCTTT,CASSAGQGAEAFF
-,TRBJ1-2,TRBV7-9,-,TGTGCCAGCAGCTCGACTGGCCCTAATGGCTACACCTTC,CASSSTGPNGYTF
-,TRBJ2-7,TRBV5-1,once,TGCGCCAGCAGCTTGGTAGGGGGGGCTGGCCACGAGCAGTACTTC,CASSLVGGAGHEQYF
TRBD1,TRBJ2-7,TRBV13,-,TGTGCCAGCAGCCGTTCAGTTGGGGACAGGCCCTACGAGCAGTACTTC,CASSRSVGDRPYEQYF
-,TRBJ2-1,TRBV7-7,-,TGTGCTAGCAGCTTAGTTGGCGGCAATGAGCAGTTCTTC,CASSLVGGNEQFF
-,TRBJ1-1,TRBV30,once,TGTGCCTGGAGTGGAGAGGCGGGGGGCACTGAAGCTTTCTTT,CAWSGEAGGTEAFF
-,TRBJ2-7,TRBV27,few,TGTGCCAGCAGTTTCCCCGGGTACGAGCAGTACTTC,CASSFPGYEQYF
-,TRBJ1-3,TRBV10-3,-,TGTGCCATCAGTCAGCAGGGACAAGGCGACACCATATATTTT,CAISQQGQGDTIYF
-,TRBJ1-2,TRBV30,-,TGTGCCTGGAGTGTACGAGAGGGGCAGGGAGGTGGCTACACCTTC,CAWSVREGQGGGYTF
-,TRBJ2-7,TRBV2,once,TGTGCCAGCAGTGGCGAATCCTACGAGCAGTACTTC,CASSGESYEQYF
-,TRBJ2-3,TRBV30,-,TGTTCTGGCGGGGAGAGCACAGATACGCAGTATTTT,CSGGESTDTQYF
TRBD1,TRBJ1-2,TRBV9,-,TGTGCCAGCAGCGTCGGACAGGGCCACTATGGCTACACCTTC,CASSVGQGHYGYTF
TRBD1,TRBJ1-6,TRBV30,few,TGTGCCTGGAGTAGACAGGGGAGGAATTCACCCCTCCACTTT,CAWSRQGRNSPLHF
-,TRBJ2-7,TRBV6-5,few,TGTGCCAGCAGTACCGGGACAACCTACGAGCAGTACTTC,CASSTGTTYEQYF
TRBD2,TRBJ2-1,TRBV4-2,-,TGTGCCAGCAGCAACCAGATGGGACTAGCGGGAGGTGTTGAGCAGTTCTTC,CASSNQMGLAGGVEQFF
-,TRBJ1-2,TRBV5-6,once,TGTGCCAGCAGCTCAGGCCACTATGGCTACACCTTC,CASSSGHYGYTF
TRBD2,TRBJ2-3,TRBV6-1,-,TGTGCCAGCAGTGCCTTTTCGGGGGGTTCAGATACGCAGTATTTT,CASSAFSGGSDTQYF
TRBD2,TRBJ2-1,TRBV4-1,-,TGCGCCAGCAGCCGAGAGCCAGCGGGAGGGTCCTACAATGAGCAGTTCTTC,CASSREPAGGSYNEQFF
-,TRBJ1-1,TRBV2,-,TGTGCCAGCAGTGATGGGGCAGGGGCGAACACTGAAGCTTTCTTT,CASSDGAGANTEAFF
-,TRBJ1-5,TRBV25-1,-,TGTGCCAGCAGCTGGAGTAATCAGCCCCAGCATTTT,CASSWSNQPQHF